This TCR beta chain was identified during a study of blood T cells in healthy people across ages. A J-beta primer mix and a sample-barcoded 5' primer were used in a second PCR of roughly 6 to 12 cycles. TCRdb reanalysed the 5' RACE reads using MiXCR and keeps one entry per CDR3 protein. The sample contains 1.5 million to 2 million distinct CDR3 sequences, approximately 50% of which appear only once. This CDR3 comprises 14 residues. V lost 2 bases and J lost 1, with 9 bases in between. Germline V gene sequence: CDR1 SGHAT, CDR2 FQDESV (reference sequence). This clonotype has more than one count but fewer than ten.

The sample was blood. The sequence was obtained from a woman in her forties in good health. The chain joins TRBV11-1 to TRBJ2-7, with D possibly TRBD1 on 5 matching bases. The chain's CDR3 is CASSLQGWSYEQYF. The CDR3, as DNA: TGTGCCAGCAGCTTACAGGGTTGGTCCTACGAGCAGTACTTC.